The source of this T cell receptor (beta chain) is a study of T cell clones after liver transplantation. The CDR3 is 14 amino acids. Germline V gene lookup returns CDR1 KGHSH and CDR2 LQKENI. V lost 3 bases and J 4 bases, leaving 12 bases between the germline ends. Data came from immunoSEQ multiplex PCR; TCRdb stores just in-frame clones and leaves some out. Here the sample spans 68,000 or so clones, 80% being singletons. Sequences were derived from CD4+ T cells from blood, sampled before liver transplant. The receptor was derived from a human donor who received a liver transplant. This rearrangement joins TRBV18 to TRBJ1-2; D might be TRBD1 (5 bases). The CDR3: CASSPGRDVYGYTF. The DNA of the CDR3 is TGTGCCAGCTCACCCGGGAGGGACGTCTATGGCTACACCTTC.